The 17 T cell receptor beta chains below were found in one sample sequenced in a study of cytomegalovirus exposure and HLA in healthy donors. The PCR employed 60 Vbeta primers together with 13 Jbeta primers. Profiling relied on immunoSEQ multiplex PCR, and the TCRdb table lists in-frame clones only, not all of them. The sample includes around 120,000 clones, around three quarters of them seen just once. The sequenced sample consisted of PBMCs. Source of these receptors: a woman between 35 and 50 years old in good health and CMV-seronegative.

The J gene is TRBJ1-3, the V gene TRBV28; D gene unclear. Germline V gene data show CDR1 as MDHEN and CDR2 as SYDVKM. Between the trimmed V and J ends, which lost 4 bases and 4 bases, there was a span of 17 bases. The CDR3 sequence is 16 residues long. The CDR3 here is CASSSPPSLAGNTIYF. DNA of the CDR3: TGTGCCAGCAGTTCCCCGCCGTCTCTGGCCGGAAACACCATATATTTT.

The chain joins TRBV7-9 to TRBJ2-5, with 9 bases identical to TRBD2. Germline V gene data show CDR1 as SEHNR and CDR2 as FQNEAQ (reference sequence). The CDR3 length is 14 residues. The V segment lost 4 bases and the J segment 3 bases; nucleotides outside the gene matches: 3. The CDR3: CASSSTSGEETQYF. The CDR3 DNA follows: TGTGCCAGCAGCTCGACTAGCGGCGAAGAGACCCAGTACTTC.

The chain joins TRBV28 to TRBJ1-2; D is uncertain. This CDR3 is built from 15 residues. The V end lost 3 bases, the J end lost 8 bases, and 19 bases lay between the germline ends. Germline V gene data show CDR1 as MDHEN and CDR2 as SYDVKM. The CDR3: CASSLVGGSASGYTF. The CDR3 DNA is TGTGCCAGCAGTTTGGTGGGTGGGAGTGCGTCCGGCTACACCTTC.

The chain joins TRBV29-1 to TRBJ2-1; D possibly corresponds to TRBD1 (5 bases). CDR1 SQVTM and CDR2 ANQGSEA come from the germline V gene. CDR3 length equals 15 residues. V was trimmed by 1 base and J by 6 bases, leaving 16 bases between them. The CDR3, as DNA: TGCAGCGTTGAAGGGCCAGGGTGGCTTTTCAATGAGCAGTTCTTC. As protein: CSVEGPGWLFNEQFF.

The chain carries TRBV19 and TRBJ1-5; 8 bases fit TRBD1. The CDR3 sequence is 17 residues long. V shed 0 bases, J shed 7 bases, and the junction held 11 bases outside the gene matches. CDR1 and CDR2 from the germline V gene are LNHDA and SQIVND (reference sequence). CDR3 loop: CASSIDHWTGSIQPQHF. Written as DNA, the CDR3 is TGTGCCAGTAGTATAGATCATTGGACAGGGTCAATCCAGCCCCAGCATTTT.

The chain combines TRBV4-2 with TRBJ1-5, with TRBD1 matching 10 bases. The length of the CDR3 is 16 residues. Germline V gene sequence: CDR1 LGHNA, CDR2 YNFKEQ. The trim removed 0 bases at V and 5 bases at J, leaving 4 bases unmatched. DNA of the CDR3: TGTGCCAGCAGCCAAGACCCAGGACAGGGGGATCAGCCCCAGCATTTT. This gives the protein CASSQDPGQGDQPQHF.

The sample holds a few counts of this clone. J is TRBJ1-5 and V is TRBV30; 7 positions agree with TRBD1. The germline V gene encodes CDR1 GTSNPN and CDR2 SVGIG (reference sequence). The CDR3 runs 15 residues. J lost 1 base, V lost 3 bases, and 6 bases had no gene match. Here the CDR3 reads CAWSQGVGSNQPQHF. The DNA of the CDR3 is TGTGCCTGGAGCCAGGGGGTTGGGAGCAATCAGCCCCAGCATTTT.

The J gene is TRBJ2-7, the V gene TRBV27; the match to TRBD2 covers 7 bases. J was trimmed by 5 bases and V by 2 bases; bases with no gene match: 6. Germline V gives CDR1 MNHEY, CDR2 SMNVEV (reference sequence). This CDR3 spans 14 amino acids. CDR3 DNA sequence: TGTGCCAGCAGTTTAAAGTGGGAGGGGAACGAGCAGTACTTC. Amino acid sequence: CASSLKWEGNEQYF.

This clone was counted only a few times. Sequence at one end of the junction differs from germline and may be a read error. The J gene is TRBJ1-2, the V gene TRBV5-5; TRBD1 is a possible D gene (6 bases). Germline V CDR1 and CDR2: SGHKS, YYEKEE (reference sequence). The CDR3 is 16 amino acids. The CDR3, as DNA: TGCGCCAGCAGCCCAAGGGGGACAAGTTTCCCTTATGGCTACACCTTC. Translated, it gives CASSPRGTSFPYGYTF.

The chain links TRBV28 to TRBJ2-7; D may be TRBD1 (5 bases). The CDR3 length is 14 residues. V was trimmed by 6 bases and J by 0 bases, leaving 12 bases between them. The germline V gene encodes CDR1 MDHEN and CDR2 SYDVKM. As DNA, the CDR3 is TGTGCCAGCAGCCAGGGTTTCCCCTCCTACGAGCAGTACTTC. Its translation: CASSQGFPSYEQYF. The full variable domain, rest sourced from reference TRBV28 and TRBJ2-7, is DVKVTQSSRYLVKRTGEKVFLECVQDMDHENMFWYRQDPGLGLRLIYFSYDVKMKEKGDIPEGYSVSREKKERFSLILESASTNQTSMYLCASSQGFPSYEQYFGPGTRLTVT.

The gene calls are TRBV6-5 and TRBJ1-1, with TRBD1 matching over 7 bases. The length of the CDR3 is 13 residues. Germline lookup yields CDR1 MNHEY and CDR2 SVGAGI. Trimming removed 7 bases from V and 4 bases from J; junction bases left unmatched: 6. The CDR3 protein is CASNRQGGTEAFF. The CDR3 DNA sequence: TGTGCCAGCAATCGACAGGGAGGCACTGAAGCTTTCTTT.

Comment on this clone: Different DNA sequences within this sample yield the same CDR3. V usage is TRBV5-4 and J usage is TRBJ1-1; a weak D match, TRBD1 (6 bases). Germline CDR1 SGHNT, CDR2 YYREEE (reference sequence). The CDR3 runs 14 residues. The V end lost 0 bases, the J end lost 14 bases, and 20 bases lay between the germline ends. The CDR3 reads CASSLDRATFGAFF. In DNA form, the CDR3 reads TGTGCCAGCAGCTTGGACAGGGCGACTTTTGGAGCCTTCTTT. The variable domain in full, completed from reference TRBV5-4 and TRBJ1-1, reads ETGVTQSPTHLIKTRGQQVTLRCSSQSGHNTVSWYQQALGQGPQFIFQYYREEENGRGNFPPRFSGLQFPNYSSELNVNALELDDSALYLCASSLDRATFGAFFGQGTRLTVV.

The rearrangement joins TRBV28 to TRBJ2-7, with 7 bases that match TRBD1. The CDR3 is 13 residues long. From germline, CDR1 is MDHEN and CDR2 SYDVKM. J was trimmed by 7 bases and V by 5 bases; bases with no gene match: 8. CDR3 sequence reads: CASSTPGRGEQYF. CDR3 bases: TGTGCCAGCAGTACCCCGGGCAGGGGGGAGCAGTACTTC.

This CDR3 is CASSFRDRPTNEQFF. CDR3 coding DNA: TGTGCCAGCAGCTTCCGGGACAGACCTACCAATGAGCAGTTCTTC. The rearrangement links TRBV7-6 to TRBJ2-1; 7 bases line up with TRBD1. V was pared by 3 bases and J by 6 bases, with 8 bases of the junction left unmatched. CDR1 SGHVS and CDR2 FNYEAQ come from the germline V gene. There are 15 residues in the CDR3.

V and J are TRBV4-2 and TRBJ2-1, with 10 bases identical to TRBD2. The CDR3 loop spans 16 amino acids. The germline V gene has CDR1 LGHNA and CDR2 YNFKEQ. The ends lost 0 bases at V and 2 bases at J; junction bases unmatched: 1. The CDR3 sequence: CASSQEGLAPYNEQFF. In DNA form, the CDR3 reads TGTGCCAGCAGCCAAGAGGGACTAGCGCCCTACAATGAGCAGTTCTTC.

The rearrangement links TRBV7-2 to TRBJ1-2, with D uncertain. Germline V gene data show CDR1 as SGHTA and CDR2 as FQGNSA. This CDR3 spans 14 amino acids. V shed 5 bases and J shed 3 bases, with 13 bases lying between them. The CDR3 region is CASSPTRGDYGYTF. CDR3 DNA sequence: TGTGCCAGCAGCCCGACCCGAGGCGACTATGGCTACACCTTC.

This clone showed up just a few times. V and J are TRBV28 and TRBJ2-1; TRBD2 agrees at 12 bases. This CDR3 has 16 residues. V lost 6 bases to trimming and J lost 1 base; unmatched junction nucleotides: 4. CDR1 is MDHEN, CDR2 SYDVKM, per germline. CDR3 loop: CASSPTSGGSYNEQFF. The CDR3 DNA sequence: TGTGCCAGCAGCCCAACTAGCGGGGGGTCCTACAATGAGCAGTTCTTC.